This T cell receptor beta chain originates from a study of T-cell reconstitution after alpha-beta-depleted transplantation in children (dated by TCRdb to 2016 to 2017). A note on the overall study: T-cell immune reconstitution after TCRalphabeta/CD19-depleted allogeneic hematopoietic cell transplantation in children was quantitatively tracked in the study by means of TCR repertoire profiling. The paper as a whole reports these results and caveats: Over subsequent months, a decline in hyperexpanded clone frequencies was noted, and after one year, T-cell counts and TCRbeta diversity were mostly ascribed to newly produced T cells. The high TCRbeta diversity at day 60 in some patients was ascribed to recipient T cells and intrathymic progenitors that had survived conditioning. About two months after transplant, the apparently early recovery of alphabetaT-cell counts reportedly depended on just several hundred clones that had expanded rapidly and came from non-depleted graft cells.

The treatment or condition label of this sample denotes: allogeneic hematopoietic cell transplantation with graft depleted of TCRalphabeta T cells and CD19 B cells. The children who served as transplant recipients had been given grafts of TCRalphabeta/CD19-depleted allogeneic hematopoietic cells. The library relied on PCR. Data came from an Illumina HiSeq 2500. Molecular barcoding was employed in the preparation of TCR libraries, with unique molecular identifiers being used to normalize TCRbeta repertoire quantification. The public reads were run again by TCRdb, first through fastp at Q25 and then through MiXCR, and only productive beta chains were kept. Duplicate CDR3 protein sequences are folded into a single record with the most common DNA and genes. Across this sample there are some 130,000 distinct CDR3 sequences, with roughly 9.7% seen only once. The biggest ten clones account for approximately 25% of the sample.

Comments on this clonotype: Its antigen is unknown. Within one base of it there is no much larger clone, and no base qualities were kept.

CDR1 MNHEY and CDR2 SVGEGT were looked up in the germline V gene. V is pared back by 5 bases and J by 15 bases, with 17 bases lying between the germline termini. Taken from cysteine to phenylalanine, the CDR3 has 13 residues. The read is trimmed to its CDR3 DNA, 39 bases read in frame from base 1. The sample consisted of PBMCs, mostly from graft donor cells, taken 180 days after TCRalphabeta/CD19-depleted stem cell transplant. The receptor was isolated from a girl less than two years old who had a stem cell transplant for combined immunodeficiency, so the T cells may come from the graft donor. The V and J genes are TRBV6-2 or TRBV6-3 and TRBJ1-6; a confident D gene designation cannot be given. CDR3 sequence: CASSPPRRESLHF. The DNA reads TGTGCCAGCAGTCCCCCAAGGCGGGAAAGCCTCCACTTT.